What follows are 15 T cell receptor beta chains derived from one specimen sequenced in a study of spatial heterogeneity in lung cancer. The time point denotes: sample taken at primary tumor resection. Sequencing of whole RNA from tumor, nontumor lung or frozen PBMC involved no sorting. TCRdb recomputed calls from the 5' RACE reads with MiXCR, one row per CDR3 protein. Counted here are thousands of distinct CDR3 sequences, 20% to 25% occurring once; the ten biggest clones make up less than 30%. Sample: normal lung tissue next to the tumor, taken at surgery. The origin of the receptors is a female donor with early-stage non-small cell lung cancer.

This clonotype is categorized as medium-sized. For a library built for alpha chains, this beta chain is a stray read; little rests on its size. The chain is built from TRBV6-5 and TRBJ2-3, with 11 nucleotides matching TRBD1. J lost 2 bases, V lost 8 bases, and 9 bases had no gene match. The CDR3 loop spans 16 amino acids. In germline, CDR1 is MNHEY, CDR2 SVGAGI. CDR3 protein: CASRDRGGESTDTQYF. CDR3 bases: TGTGCCAGCCGGGACAGGGGGGGGGAATCCACAGATACGCAGTATTTT.

In this sample, this clonotype turned up many times. Within a library made for alpha chains, this beta chain is off target, and its count is uninformative. The CDR3 DNA follows: TGTGCCAGCAGCACCTTTAGCGGGGGGAAAGAGACCCAGTACTTC. Translated, it gives CASSTFSGGKETQYF. The chain combines TRBV7-2 with TRBJ2-5; 10 bases agree with TRBD2. With 5 bases clipped from V and 3 bases from J, the junction kept 6 bases outside the gene matches. The CDR3 contains 15 residues. The germline V gene encodes CDR1 SGHTA and CDR2 FQGNSA.

Concerning this clonotype: A library made for alpha chains picked up this beta chain off target, so its size means little. This rearrangement joins TRBV7-2 to TRBJ1-4; 7 positions match TRBD1. V lost 6 bases and J lost 5; bases outside the gene matches: 9. CDR3 length: 15 amino acids. Looked up from germline, CDR1 is SGHTA and CDR2 is FQGNSA. The CDR3 spells CASSRTGTENEKLFF. The CDR3 region has the DNA TGTGCCAGCAGTCGCACCGGGACAGAAAATGAAAAACTGTTTTTT.

This clonotype qualifies as large. With the library built for alpha chains, this beta chain is off target and its frequency is not meaningful. This rearrangement joins TRBV6-5 to TRBJ2-5, with 13 positions matching TRBD2. The CDR3 has 16 residues. With 5 bases clipped from V and 7 bases from J, the junction kept 10 bases outside the gene matches. Germline CDR1 MNHEY, CDR2 SVGAGI. DNA of the CDR3: TGTGCCAGCAGTCCAGGACTAGCGGGGGCCACAGGGACCCAGTACTTC. Translated: CASSPGLAGATGTQYF.

In its sample, this clonotype is medium-sized (0.01 to 0.1%). This beta chain was picked up by a library intended for alpha chains and is off target, so its count carries little meaning. The gene calls are TRBV4-3 and TRBJ2-3; D call uncertain. The CDR3 is made up of 16 amino acids. Trimming took off 0 bases at V and 0 bases at J, with 10 bases between the two ends. The germline gives CDR1 LGHNA, CDR2 YSLEER. The CDR3 coding sequence is TGCGCCAGCAGCCAAGATCGGAGTTCTAGCACAGATACGCAGTATTTT. Translating it yields CASSQDRSSSTDTQYF.

By sample share, this clonotype is medium-sized (0.01 to 0.1%). The library was designed around alpha chains, so this beta chain is a stray read whose abundance carries little weight. This chain links TRBV18 with TRBJ2-6; TRBD2 is a possible D gene (5 bases). CDR1 is KGHSH and CDR2 is LQKENI in the germline V gene. The CDR3 totals 14 residues. Trimming took off 4 bases at V and 2 bases at J, with 6 bases between the two ends. DNA of the CDR3: TGTGCCAGCTCACTCGGGGCTGGGGCCAACGTCCTGACTTTC. Amino acid sequence: CASSLGAGANVLTF.

This clonotype counts as medium-sized. The library was prepared for alpha chains; this beta chain is a stray read, so its frequency means little. The chain uses TRBV20-1 and TRBJ2-3; D possibly corresponds to TRBD2 (6 bases). The CDR3 extends over 17 amino acids. V lost 6 bases and J lost 4, with 26 bases in between. Germline CDR1 is DFQATT and CDR2 is SNEGSKA (reference sequence). The CDR3, as DNA: TGCAGTGCCAAAAATTTACGTACGGGGGTTTTTGCAGATACGCAGTATTTT. Translation: CSAKNLRTGVFADTQYF.

This clonotype is medium-sized by share. Little can be read into the size of this beta chain, an off-target read in a library designed for alpha chains. The chain couples TRBV27 to TRBJ2-7, with 13 bases identical to TRBD2. Germline V lookup: CDR1 MNHEY, CDR2 SMNVEV (reference sequence). This CDR3 region has 14 residues. V trimming: 9 bases; J trimming: 0 bases; junction bases outside the gene matches: 2. CDR3 region: CASGLAGASYEQYF. The CDR3 DNA is TGTGCCAGTGGACTAGCGGGAGCCTCCTACGAGCAGTACTTC.

This clonotype counts as medium-sized. This beta chain lies outside the target of a library built for alpha chains; its clone size means little. This chain uses TRBV6-5 with TRBJ2-3; D is possibly TRBD1 or TRBD2 (6 bases each). The CDR3 runs 16 residues. Germline lookup yields CDR1 MNHEY and CDR2 SVGAGI. V was cut by 0 bases and J by 4 bases, with 14 bases left in between. The CDR3 nucleotides read TGTGCCAGCAGTTACTCGATTTCGGGGGCCTCAGATACGCAGTATTTT. Encoded protein: CASSYSISGASDTQYF.

By frequency in the sample, this clonotype is medium-sized. This beta chain appears as a stray read in a library generated for alpha chains; its size is not informative. The V and J genes are TRBV19 and TRBJ2-3; TRBD2 might be the D (5 bases). Trimming left V 3 bases short and J 13 bases short, with 20 bases between. This CDR3 region has 14 residues. In germline, CDR1 is LNHDA, CDR2 SQIVND (reference sequence). CDR3 bases: TGTGCCAGTAGTATTGGAACTAGTGGAGCTCGAAAGTATTTT. Encoded protein: CASSIGTSGARKYF.

Many counts were recorded for this clonotype. This beta chain is a stray read from a library made for alpha chains; its abundance is not meaningful. The CDR3 coding sequence is TGCGCCAGCAGTCCCTACCTAGGTAGCGGGGGGCCAAATTACGATGAGCAGTTCTTC. Amino acids: CASSPYLGSGGPNYDEQFF. V and J are TRBV4-3 and TRBJ2-1, with 10 bases that match TRBD2. Germline values: CDR1 LGHNA, CDR2 YSLEER. The CDR3 contains 19 residues. V was pared by 6 bases and J by 8 bases, with 22 bases of the junction left unmatched.

Comment on this clonotype: The size of this beta chain means little, since it is a stray read in a library made for alpha chains. The chain couples TRBV21-1 to TRBJ1-1; TRBD1 was called by the table and not checked on the DNA. TRBV21-1 is a pseudogene. The CDR3 has 15 amino acids. The CDR3 loop is CASSRPGHKNTEAFF. For the CDR3, the DNA is TGTGCCAGCAGCAGGCCGGGACATAAGAACACTGAAGCTTTCTTT.

With regard to this clonotype: Because the library targeted alpha chains, this beta chain is an off-target read whose size means little. The chain employs TRBV7-2 and TRBJ2-3, with D unresolved. The V and J ends lost 1 base and 10 bases respectively, with 15 bases between them. The length of the CDR3 is 14 residues. Germline V gene lookup returns CDR1 SGHTA and CDR2 FQGNSA. The CDR3 loop is CASSLGQLSSPQYF. Here the CDR3 DNA reads TGTGCCAGCAGCTTAGGCCAGCTTAGCAGCCCGCAGTATTTT.

This clonotype was seen more than once but under ten times. The library was built for alpha chains, so this beta chain is an off-target read and its size means little. V usage is TRBV5-1 and J usage is TRBJ1-1; D unresolved. Germline V lookup: CDR1 SGHRS, CDR2 YFSETQ. The ends were cut back, 4 bases at V and 7 bases at J, with 20 bases in the middle. The CDR3 totals 15 residues. CDR3: CASSRGPQDSLEAFF. For the CDR3, the DNA is TGCGCCAGCAGCCGCGGTCCCCAGGATTCCCTTGAAGCTTTCTTT.

In this sample, this clonotype turned up many times. In a library made to pick up alpha chains, this beta chain is a stray read with a size that means little. The V call is TRBV7-2, the J call TRBJ2-7, with D unresolved. Looked up from germline, CDR1 is SGHTA and CDR2 is FQGNSA. The ends were cut back, 1 base at V and 7 bases at J, with 5 bases in the middle. The CDR3 covers 11 residues. The CDR3 loop is CASSLVGEQYF. The CDR3 bases are TGTGCCAGCAGCTTAGTTGGGGAGCAGTACTTC.